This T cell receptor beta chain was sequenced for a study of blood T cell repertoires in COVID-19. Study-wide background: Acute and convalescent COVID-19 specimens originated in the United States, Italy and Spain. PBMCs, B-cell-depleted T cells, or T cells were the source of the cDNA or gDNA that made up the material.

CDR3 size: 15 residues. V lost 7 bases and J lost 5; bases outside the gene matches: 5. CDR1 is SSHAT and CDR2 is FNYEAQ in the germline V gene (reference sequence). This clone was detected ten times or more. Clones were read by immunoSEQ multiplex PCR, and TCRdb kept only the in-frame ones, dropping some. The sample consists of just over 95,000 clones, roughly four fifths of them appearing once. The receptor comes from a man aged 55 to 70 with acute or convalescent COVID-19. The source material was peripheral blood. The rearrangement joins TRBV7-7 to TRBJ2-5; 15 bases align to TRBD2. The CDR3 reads CASTRTSGGGETQYF. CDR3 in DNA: TGTGCCAGCACGCGGACTAGCGGGGGGGGTGAGACCCAGTACTTC.